This TCR beta chain came from a study of vaccination and CD4 T cells after COVID-19. Concerning this clonotype: The antigen is undetermined.

As for treatment: approximately 11-day PBMC culture with coronavirus spike peptide pools or control peptides (ViraFEST assay). Per germline, CDR1 MGHRA and CDR2 YSYEKL. J was trimmed by 5 bases and V by 4 bases; bases with no gene match: 9. The CDR3 runs 16 residues. The Oncomine TCR Beta short-read assay was what sequenced the DNA obtained from cultured CD4+ T cells. Using its own MiXCR run on the PCR reads, TCRdb lists one record per CDR3 protein. Of fewer than 13,000 distinct CDR3 sequences in the sample, more than 20% were seen once. Sequencing used CD4+ T cells from blood, cultured in vitro, obtained after SARS-CoV-2 vaccination. This sequence joins TRBV4-1 and TRBJ2-5; TRBD2 aligns across 11 bases. This TCR was recovered from a human donor who had recovered from COVID-19. In nucleotides, the CDR3 is TGCGCCAGCAGCCTTGGCCTAGCGGGAGGCTTGGAGACCCAGTACTTC. As protein: CASSLGLAGGLETQYF.